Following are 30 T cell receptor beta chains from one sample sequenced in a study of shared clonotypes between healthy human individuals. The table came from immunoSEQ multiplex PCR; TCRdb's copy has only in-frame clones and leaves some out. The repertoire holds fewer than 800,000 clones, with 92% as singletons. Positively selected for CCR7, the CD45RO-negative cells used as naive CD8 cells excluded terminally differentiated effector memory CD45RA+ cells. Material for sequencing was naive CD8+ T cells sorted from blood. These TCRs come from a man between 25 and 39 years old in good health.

CDR3 bases: TGTGCCAGCAGCACAATCGGGACAGGAGGGACCTACGAGCAGTACTTC. It yields the protein CASSTIGTGGTYEQYF. V is TRBV5-8 and J is TRBJ2-7; 8 bases match TRBD1. The CDR3 contains 16 residues. CDR1 is SGHTS, CDR2 YDEGEE, per germline. V was clipped by 4 bases and J by 2 bases; unmatched bases: 11. Together with reference TRBV5-8 and TRBJ2-7, the CDR3 gives the full variable domain: EAGVTQSPTHLIKTRGQQATLRCSPISGHTSVYWYQQALGLGLQFLLWYDEGEERNRGNFPPRFSGRQFPNYSSELNVNALELEDSALYLCASSTIGTGGTYEQYFGPGTRLTVT.

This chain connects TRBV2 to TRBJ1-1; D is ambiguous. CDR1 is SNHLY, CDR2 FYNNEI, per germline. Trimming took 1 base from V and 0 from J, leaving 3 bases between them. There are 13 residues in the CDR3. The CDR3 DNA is TGTGCCAGCAGTGAAGGGCTGAACACTGAAGCTTTCTTT. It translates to CASSEGLNTEAFF.

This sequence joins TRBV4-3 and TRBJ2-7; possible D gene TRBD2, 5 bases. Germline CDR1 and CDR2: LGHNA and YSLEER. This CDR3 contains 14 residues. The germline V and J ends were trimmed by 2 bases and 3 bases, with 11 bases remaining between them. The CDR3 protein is CASSQSLGDYEQYF. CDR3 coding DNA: TGCGCCAGCAGCCAAAGTCTCGGGGACTACGAGCAGTACTTC.

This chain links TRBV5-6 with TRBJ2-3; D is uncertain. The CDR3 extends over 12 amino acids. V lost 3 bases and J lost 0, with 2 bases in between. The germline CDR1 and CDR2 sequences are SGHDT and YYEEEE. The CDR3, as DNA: TGTGCCAGCAGCTGGAGCACAGATACGCAGTATTTT. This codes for CASSWSTDTQYF.

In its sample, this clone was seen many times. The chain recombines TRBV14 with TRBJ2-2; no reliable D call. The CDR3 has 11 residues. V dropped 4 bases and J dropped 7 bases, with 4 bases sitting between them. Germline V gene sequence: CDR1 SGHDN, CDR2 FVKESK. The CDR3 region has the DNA TGTGCCAGCAGCCCGGGCGGGGAGCTGTTTTTT. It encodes CASSPGGELFF.

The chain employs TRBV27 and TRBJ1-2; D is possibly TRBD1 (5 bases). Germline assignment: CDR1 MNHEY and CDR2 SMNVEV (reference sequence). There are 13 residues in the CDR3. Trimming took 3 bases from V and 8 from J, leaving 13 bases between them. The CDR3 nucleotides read TGTGCCAGCAGTTTTGGGGCAGGAGCGGGCTACACCTTC. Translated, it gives CASSFGAGAGYTF.

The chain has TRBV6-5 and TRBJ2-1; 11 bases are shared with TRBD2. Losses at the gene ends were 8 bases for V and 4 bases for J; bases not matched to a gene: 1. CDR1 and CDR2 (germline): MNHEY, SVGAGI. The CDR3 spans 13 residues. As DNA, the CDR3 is TGTGCCAGCGGGACTAGCGGATACAATGAGCAGTTCTTC. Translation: CASGTSGYNEQFF.

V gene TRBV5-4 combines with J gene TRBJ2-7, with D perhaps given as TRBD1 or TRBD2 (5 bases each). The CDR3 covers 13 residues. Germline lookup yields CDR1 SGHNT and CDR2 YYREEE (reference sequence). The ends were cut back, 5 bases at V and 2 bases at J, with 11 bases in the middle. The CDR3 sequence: CASRPGPTYEQYF. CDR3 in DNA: TGTGCCAGCAGGCCGGGACCCACCTACGAGCAGTACTTC.

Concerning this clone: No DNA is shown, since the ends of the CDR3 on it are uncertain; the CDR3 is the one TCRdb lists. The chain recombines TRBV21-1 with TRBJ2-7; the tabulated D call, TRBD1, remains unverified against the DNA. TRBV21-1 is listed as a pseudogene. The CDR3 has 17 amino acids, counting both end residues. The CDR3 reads CASSNGLWGQGIYEQYF.

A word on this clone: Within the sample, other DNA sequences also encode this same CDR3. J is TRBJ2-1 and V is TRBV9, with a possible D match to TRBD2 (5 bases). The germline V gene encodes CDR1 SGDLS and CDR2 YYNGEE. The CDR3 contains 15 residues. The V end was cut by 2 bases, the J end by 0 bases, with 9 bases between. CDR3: CASSVSGSSYNEQFF. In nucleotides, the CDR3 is TGTGCCAGCAGCGTGAGCGGTAGCTCCTACAATGAGCAGTTCTTC.

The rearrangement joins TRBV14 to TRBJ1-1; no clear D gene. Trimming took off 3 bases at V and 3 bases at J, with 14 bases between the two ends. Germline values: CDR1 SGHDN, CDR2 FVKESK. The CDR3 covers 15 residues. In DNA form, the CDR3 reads TGTGCCAGCAGCCACGGCGGCGGGCGGGACACTGAAGCTTTCTTT. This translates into CASSHGGGRDTEAFF.

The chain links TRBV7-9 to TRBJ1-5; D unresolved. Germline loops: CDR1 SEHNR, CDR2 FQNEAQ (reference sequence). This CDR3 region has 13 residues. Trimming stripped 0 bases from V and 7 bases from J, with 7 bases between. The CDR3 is CASSLAGEQPQHF. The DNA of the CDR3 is TGTGCCAGCAGCTTAGCCGGGGAACAGCCCCAGCATTTT. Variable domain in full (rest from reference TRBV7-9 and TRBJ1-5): DTGVSQNPRHKITKRGQNVTFRCDPISEHNRLYWYRQTLGQGPEFLTYFQNEAQLEKSRLLSDRFSAERPKGSFSTLEIQRTEQGDSAMYLCASSLAGEQPQHFGDGTRLSIL.

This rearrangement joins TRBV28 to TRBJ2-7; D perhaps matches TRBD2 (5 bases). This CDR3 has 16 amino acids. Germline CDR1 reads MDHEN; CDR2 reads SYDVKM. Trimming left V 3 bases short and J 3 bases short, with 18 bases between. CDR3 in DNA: TGTGCCAGCAGTTTCCCACTCGGGGTAGAAGGCTACGAGCAGTACTTC. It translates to CASSFPLGVEGYEQYF. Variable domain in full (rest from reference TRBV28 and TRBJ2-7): DVKVTQSSRYLVKRTGEKVFLECVQDMDHENMFWYRQDPGLGLRLIYFSYDVKMKEKGDIPEGYSVSREKKERFSLILESASTNQTSMYLCASSFPLGVEGYEQYFGPGTRLTVT.

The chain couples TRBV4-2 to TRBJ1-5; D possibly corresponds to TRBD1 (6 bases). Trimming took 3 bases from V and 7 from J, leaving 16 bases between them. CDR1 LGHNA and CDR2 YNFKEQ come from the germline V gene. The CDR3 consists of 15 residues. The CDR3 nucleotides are TGTGCCAGCAGCCACGGGGGGGCAGGGGCCCAGCCCCAGCATTTT. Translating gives CASSHGGAGAQPQHF.

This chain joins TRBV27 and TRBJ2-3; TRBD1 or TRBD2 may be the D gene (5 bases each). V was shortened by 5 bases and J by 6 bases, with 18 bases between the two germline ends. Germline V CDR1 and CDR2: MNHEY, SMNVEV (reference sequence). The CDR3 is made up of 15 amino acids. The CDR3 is CASSLKGRGSDTQYF. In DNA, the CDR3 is TGTGCCAGCAGTCTAAAGGGGAGAGGGTCGGATACGCAGTATTTT.

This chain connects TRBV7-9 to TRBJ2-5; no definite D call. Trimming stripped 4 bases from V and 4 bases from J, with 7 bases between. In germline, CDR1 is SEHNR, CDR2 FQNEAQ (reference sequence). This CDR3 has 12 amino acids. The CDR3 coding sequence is TGTGCCAGCAGCTCCCGTCCAGAGACCCAGTACTTC. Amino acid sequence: CASSSRPETQYF.

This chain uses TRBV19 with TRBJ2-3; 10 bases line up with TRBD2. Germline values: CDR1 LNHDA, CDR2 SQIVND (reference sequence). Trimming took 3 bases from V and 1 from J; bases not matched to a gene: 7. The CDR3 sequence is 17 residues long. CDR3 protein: CASSMPPGTSGTDTQYF. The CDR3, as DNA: TGTGCCAGTAGTATGCCCCCCGGGACTAGCGGCACAGATACGCAGTATTTT.

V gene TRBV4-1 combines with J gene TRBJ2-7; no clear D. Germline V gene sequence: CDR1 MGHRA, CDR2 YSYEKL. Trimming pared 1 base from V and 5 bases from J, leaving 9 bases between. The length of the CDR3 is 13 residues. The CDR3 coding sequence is TGCGCCAGCAGCCAAGTCTTCCTTCACGAGCAGTACTTC. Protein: CASSQVFLHEQYF.

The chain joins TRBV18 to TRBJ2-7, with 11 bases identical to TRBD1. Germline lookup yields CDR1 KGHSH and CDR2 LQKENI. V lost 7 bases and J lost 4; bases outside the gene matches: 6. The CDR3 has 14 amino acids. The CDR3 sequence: CASFTGQGGYEQYF. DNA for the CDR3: TGTGCCAGCTTTACGGGACAGGGGGGGTACGAGCAGTACTTC.

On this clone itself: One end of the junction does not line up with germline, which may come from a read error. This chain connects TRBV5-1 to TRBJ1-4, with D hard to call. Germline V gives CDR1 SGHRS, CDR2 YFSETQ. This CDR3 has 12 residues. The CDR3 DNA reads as TGCACCAGCAGCTTGATAGGAGAAAAACTGTTTTTT. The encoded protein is CTSSLIGEKLFF.

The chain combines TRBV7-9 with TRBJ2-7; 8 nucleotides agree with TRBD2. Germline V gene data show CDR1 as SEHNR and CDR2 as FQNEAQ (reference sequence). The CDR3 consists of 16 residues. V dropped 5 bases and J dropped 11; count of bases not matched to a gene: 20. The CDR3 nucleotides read TGTGCCAGCAGCACCCTCGGGGATAGCGGGGTCATAGGAAAGTACTTC. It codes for CASSTLGDSGVIGKYF. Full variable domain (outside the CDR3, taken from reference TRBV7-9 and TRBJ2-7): DTGVSQNPRHKITKRGQNVTFRCDPISEHNRLYWYRQTLGQGPEFLTYFQNEAQLEKSRLLSDRFSAERPKGSFSTLEIQRTEQGDSAMYLCASSTLGDSGVIGKYFGPGTRLTVT.

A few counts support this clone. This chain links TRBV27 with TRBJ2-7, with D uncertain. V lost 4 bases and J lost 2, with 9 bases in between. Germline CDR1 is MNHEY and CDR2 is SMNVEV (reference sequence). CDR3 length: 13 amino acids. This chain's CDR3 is CASSSTVAYEQYF. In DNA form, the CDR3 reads TGTGCCAGCAGTTCGACCGTGGCCTACGAGCAGTACTTC.

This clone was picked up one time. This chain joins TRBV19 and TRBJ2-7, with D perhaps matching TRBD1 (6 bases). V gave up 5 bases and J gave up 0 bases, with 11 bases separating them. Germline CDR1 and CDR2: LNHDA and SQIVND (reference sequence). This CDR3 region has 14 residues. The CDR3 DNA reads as TGTGCCAGTAGTCTCCGGGACAACTCCTACGAGCAGTACTTC. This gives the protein CASSLRDNSYEQYF.

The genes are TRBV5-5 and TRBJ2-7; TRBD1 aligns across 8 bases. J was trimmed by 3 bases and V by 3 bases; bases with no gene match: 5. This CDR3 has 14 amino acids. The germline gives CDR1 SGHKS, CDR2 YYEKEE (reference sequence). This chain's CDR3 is CASSSPGQDYEQYF. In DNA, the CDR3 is TGTGCCAGCAGCTCACCGGGACAGGACTACGAGCAGTACTTC.

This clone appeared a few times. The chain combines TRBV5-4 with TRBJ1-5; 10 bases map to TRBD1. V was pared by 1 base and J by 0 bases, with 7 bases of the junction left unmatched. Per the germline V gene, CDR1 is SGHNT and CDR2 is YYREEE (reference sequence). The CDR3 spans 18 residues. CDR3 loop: CASSLTGTGAFSNQPQHF. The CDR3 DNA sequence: TGTGCCAGCAGCTTGACCGGGACAGGGGCGTTTAGCAATCAGCCCCAGCATTTT.

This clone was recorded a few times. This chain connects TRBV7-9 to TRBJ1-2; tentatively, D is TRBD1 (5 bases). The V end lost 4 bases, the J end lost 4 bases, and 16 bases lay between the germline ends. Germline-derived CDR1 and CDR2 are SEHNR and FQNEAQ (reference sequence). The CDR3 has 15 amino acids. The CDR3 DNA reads TGTGCCAGCAGCTACGGGGACGACGAGACCTATGGCTACACCTTC. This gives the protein CASSYGDDETYGYTF.

CDR3 residues: CASSLRLGGSSSYEQYF. The CDR3 region has the DNA TGTGCCAGCAGCTTGCGTTTGGGGGGGAGCTCATCCTACGAGCAGTACTTC. The chain combines TRBV7-9 with TRBJ2-7, with TRBD2 identical over 7 bases. The CDR3 is 17 residues long. CDR1 is SEHNR and CDR2 is FQNEAQ in the germline V gene (reference sequence). Trimming took 3 bases from V and 1 from J; bases not matched to a gene: 12.

The CDR3 nucleotides are TGTGCCAGCAGCATCCGGGACTTGGGCCCTCAAGAGACCCAGTACTTC. Protein sequence: CASSIRDLGPQETQYF. J is TRBJ2-5 and V is TRBV9, with D maybe TRBD2 (6 bases). CDR3 length: 16 residues. In germline, CDR1 is SGDLS, CDR2 YYNGEE. V gave up 4 bases and J gave up 2 bases, with 18 bases separating them.

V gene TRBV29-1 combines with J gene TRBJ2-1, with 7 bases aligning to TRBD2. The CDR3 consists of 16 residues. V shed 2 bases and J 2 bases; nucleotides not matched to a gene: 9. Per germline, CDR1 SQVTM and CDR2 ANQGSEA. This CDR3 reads CSVEFSSGEAYNEQFF. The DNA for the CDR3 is TGCAGCGTTGAATTCTCCAGCGGGGAAGCCTACAATGAGCAGTTCTTC.

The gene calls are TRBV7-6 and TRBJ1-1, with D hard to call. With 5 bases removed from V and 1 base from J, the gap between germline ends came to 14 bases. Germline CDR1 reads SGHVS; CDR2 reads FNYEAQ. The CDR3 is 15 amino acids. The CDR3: CASSRVANTNTEAFF. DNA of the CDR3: TGTGCCAGCAGCCGGGTCGCGAACACGAACACTGAAGCTTTCTTT.